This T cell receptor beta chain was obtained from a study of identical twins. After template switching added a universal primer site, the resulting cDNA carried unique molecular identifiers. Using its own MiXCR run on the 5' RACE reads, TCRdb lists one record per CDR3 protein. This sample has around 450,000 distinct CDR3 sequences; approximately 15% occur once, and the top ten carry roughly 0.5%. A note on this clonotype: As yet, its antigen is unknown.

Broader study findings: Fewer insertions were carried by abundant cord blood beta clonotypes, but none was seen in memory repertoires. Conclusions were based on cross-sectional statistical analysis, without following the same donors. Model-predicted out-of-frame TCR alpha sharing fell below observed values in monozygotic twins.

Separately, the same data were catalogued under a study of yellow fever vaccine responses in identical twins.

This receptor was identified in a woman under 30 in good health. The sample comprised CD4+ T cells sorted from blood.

The CDR3 protein is CASRSGSLVKVETQYF. In DNA form, the CDR3 reads TGCGCCAGCAGAAGTGGGAGTCTGGTGAAGGTGGAGACCCAGTACTTC. V is TRBV5-1 and J is TRBJ2-5; tentative D call: TRBD2 (5 bases). V was clipped by 5 bases and J by 5 bases, with 22 bases between them. The CDR3 length is 16 residues. Germline-derived CDR1 and CDR2 are SGHRS and YFSETQ.